The next 4 T cell receptor beta chains were all read from a single sample in a study of blood T cell repertoires in COVID-19. Sequencing used immunoSEQ multiplex PCR; TCRdb keeps in-frame clones, though not all of them. In the table there are under 75,000 clones, 86% of which are singletons. Sequencing used peripheral blood. Receptors originate from a man aged 30 to 39 with acute or convalescent COVID-19.

The chain combines TRBV13 with TRBJ1-1, with D tentatively TRBD1 (5 bases). Germline V gene lookup returns CDR1 PRHDT and CDR2 FYEKMQ (reference sequence). The CDR3 extends over 12 amino acids. With 5 bases removed from V and 10 bases from J, the gap between germline ends came to 14 bases. Here the CDR3 DNA reads TGTGCCAGCAGCCCCATGGCGGGGGGAGCTTTCTTT. This gives the protein CASSPMAGGAFF.

This chain links TRBV27 with TRBJ1-6; D perhaps matches TRBD1 (5 bases). Germline CDR1 and CDR2: MNHEY and SMNVEV (reference sequence). Trimming left V 2 bases short and J 0 bases short, with 8 bases between. The CDR3 length is 16 residues. In DNA form, the CDR3 reads TGTGCCAGCAGTTTAAGGGGCAGCTCCTATAATTCACCCCTCCACTTT. Residues: CASSLRGSSYNSPLHF.

The gene calls are TRBV7-3 and TRBJ2-1; TRBD2 matches 11 bases. Germline CDR1 is SGHTA and CDR2 is FQGTGA. V lost 5 bases and J lost 6; bases outside the gene matches: 6. The CDR3 totals 15 residues. The CDR3 spells CASSPTSGILNEQFF. The CDR3 nucleotides are TGTGCCAGCAGCCCGACTAGCGGGATTCTCAATGAGCAGTTCTTC.

This chain joins TRBV7-3 and TRBJ2-7; 8 bases are a match to TRBD1. The CDR3 is 13 amino acids. J was trimmed by 2 bases and V by 5 bases; bases with no gene match: 2. Per the germline V gene, CDR1 is SGHTA and CDR2 is FQGTGA. In DNA form, the CDR3 reads TGTGCCAGCAGCGAGGGACAGGCCTACGAGCAGTACTTC. Residues: CASSEGQAYEQYF.